This T cell receptor (beta chain) was identified during a study of CD8 T cells in cerebrospinal fluid in Alzheimer's disease. The CDR3 length is 14 residues. CDR1 and CDR2 (germline): SGHRS, YFSETQ. 10X single-cell V(D)J and 5' gene-expression libraries profiled CSF cells. Reprocessing the 10x single-cell sequencing reads, TCRdb reports a single entry for every CDR3 protein and omits DNA. With 1,500 to 2,000 distinct CDR3 sequences in the sample, the ten largest clones hold around 6.2%. Judged by frequency, this clonotype is medium-sized. Its target is not known. Overall study findings and caveats: Patients with mild cognitive impairment or Alzheimer's disease had a larger top CSF clone percentage than controls.

No participant had an acute infectious disease, and all were physically fit. This TCR was recovered from a human donor in good health. This chain links TRBV5-1 with TRBJ1-1; the D call from TCRdb, TRBD1, cannot be confirmed without DNA. The sample taken for sequencing was cerebrospinal fluid. The CDR3 is CASSSETGGTEAFF.